This is a list of T cell receptor beta chains from one sample in a study of blood T cell repertoires in COVID-19. Here immunoSEQ multiplex PCR was the method, and the copy in TCRdb shows in-frame clones only, minus some. There are about 80,000 clones in the sample; 65% to 85% occur only once, and more than 5% lies in the top ten. Specimen: peripheral blood. The receptor source for this set is a man aged 60-69 years with active or convalescent COVID-19. Both conserved end residues are part of each CDR3. D genes are given only for firm matches. Only part of the rows carry a size: once, few, many, or a class if the clone is expanded.

V	length	size	J	D	DNA	CDR3
TRBV13	12	-	TRBJ1-2	TRBD1	TGTGCCAGCACTGGACAGGGGACTGGCTACACCTTC	CASTGQGTGYTF
TRBV4-3	15	few	TRBJ2-3	TRBD2	TGCGCCAGCAGCCAAGCGGGGGGGAGCACAGATACGCAGTATTTT	CASSQAGGSTDTQYF
TRBV18	15	-	TRBJ2-3	TRBD2	TGTGCCAGCTCCACTAGCGGGGGGAGCACAGATACGCAGTATTTT	CASSTSGGSTDTQYF
TRBV19	17	-	TRBJ2-7	TRBD1	TGTGCCAGTAGTATGAATAGTGGGACAGGGAGCTCCTACGAGCAGTACTTC	CASSMNSGTGSSYEQYF
TRBV5-1	17	once	TRBJ1-5	TRBD1	TGCGCCAGCAGCTTTCCGGGACAGGGGTGTCACAATCAGCCCCAGCATTTT	CASSFPGQGCHNQPQHF
TRBV7-2	14	-	TRBJ2-7	TRBD1	TGTGCCAGCAGCCCCGGGACAGGGCCTCGCGAGCAGTACTTC	CASSPGTGPREQYF
TRBV7-3	15	-	TRBJ1-1	TRBD1	TGTGCCAGCAGCCCCGGGACAGCTCTGAACACTGAAGCTTTCTTT	CASSPGTALNTEAFF
TRBV28	16	few	TRBJ2-1	TRBD2	TGTGCCAGCAGCGGGATTAGCGGGGGGCCGAGGGCTGAGCAGTTCTTC	CASSGISGGPRAEQFF
TRBV4-1	16	once	TRBJ2-3	-	TGCGCCAGCAGCCAAGGGCGAGGGCCGGGGGTGGATACGCAGTATTTT	CASSQGRGPGVDTQYF
TRBV2	11	once	TRBJ2-7	-	TGTGCCAGTAGTTGGGGGCACGAGCAGTACTTC	CASSWGHEQYF
TRBV13	14	few	TRBJ1-2	-	TGTGCCAGCAGCTTAATGGGGGGGAACTATGGCTACACCTTC	CASSLMGGNYGYTF
TRBV7-2	14	-	TRBJ1-1	-	TGTGCCAGCAGCTCCAAGCGGGGGGATACTGAAGCTTTCTTT	CASSSKRGDTEAFF
TRBV6-5	14	-	TRBJ2-5	-	TGTGCCAGCACCCTGGGGGGATTCGGAGAGACCCAGTACTTC	CASTLGGFGETQYF
TRBV4-2	16	-	TRBJ2-6	TRBD1	TGTGCCAGCAGCCAAGATCAGGGGGCCGGGGCCAACGTCCTGACTTTC	CASSQDQGAGANVLTF
TRBV7-9	14	-	TRBJ1-6	-	TGTGCCAGCAGCTTAACAGGGAGCGAATCACCCCTCCACTTT	CASSLTGSESPLHF
TRBV11-1	12	-	TRBJ2-4	TRBD1	TGTGCCAGCAGCCCCGGACAGGTCATTCAGTACTTC	CASSPGQVIQYF
TRBV5-6	12	once	TRBJ2-5	-	TGTGCCAGCAGCTTAACGCGAGAGACCCAGTACTTC	CASSLTRETQYF
TRBV29-1	13	-	TRBJ2-2	-	TGCAGCGTAGTTATGCAGGGCGGCGGGGAGCTGTTTTTT	CSVVMQGGGELFF
TRBV6-5	16	-	TRBJ2-3	TRBD2	TGTGCCAGCAGTTACTCCAGCGGGGGGGCCGCAGATACGCAGTATTTT	CASSYSSGGAADTQYF
TRBV11-2	15	-	TRBJ1-3	-	TGTGCCAGCACCTTTGGACAGTTGACAGGAAACACCATATATTTT	CASTFGQLTGNTIYF
TRBV5-6	15	-	TRBJ1-2	-	TGTGCCAGCAGCTTCGGACAAAAAGCTAACTATGGCTACACCTTC	CASSFGQKANYGYTF
TRBV29-1	12	few	TRBJ2-7	-	TGCAGCGTTGCCCAGGGTGTGAAGGAGCAGTACTTC	CSVAQGVKEQYF
TRBV6-5	14	-	TRBJ2-7	TRBD1	TGTGCCAGTAGGTTTCTCCGGGACAGCTACGAGCAGTACTTC	CASRFLRDSYEQYF
TRBV29-1	11	-	TRBJ1-2	-	TGCAGCGTTAACAGGGACTATGGCTACACCTTC	CSVNRDYGYTF
TRBV4-3	16	few	TRBJ1-5	TRBD1	TGCGCCAGCAGCCAAGATCGGTTAGGGGGCAGGCAGCCCCAGCATTTT	CASSQDRLGGRQPQHF
TRBV19	15	-	TRBJ1-5	TRBD1	TGTGCCAGTAGTGCAAGACAGGGAAGCAATCAGCCCCAGCATTTT	CASSARQGSNQPQHF
TRBV5-4	15	-	TRBJ2-1	TRBD2	TGTGCCAGCAGCTCGGGGGGACTAGACCCCGATGAGCAGTTCTTC	CASSSGGLDPDEQFF
TRBV7-8	18	-	TRBJ2-2	TRBD2	TGTGCCAGCAGCTTAGCGTCCAGCGGGGGGAGGATGACCGGGGAGCTGTTTTTT	CASSLASSGGRMTGELFF
TRBV7-2	18	few	TRBJ1-4	TRBD1	TGTGCCAGCAGCTTATCCCCGACAGGGACCGGCTTTAATGAAAAACTGTTTTTT	CASSLSPTGTGFNEKLFF
TRBV10-3	14	-	TRBJ2-7	TRBD2	TGTGCCGCTTCCGTTAGCGGGGGGGGATACGAGCAGTACTTC	CAASVSGGGYEQYF
TRBV5-1	17	-	TRBJ2-1	-	TGCGCCAGCAGCTTGAACCCCCGGAGGACAGCCTACAATGAGCAGTTCTTC	CASSLNPRRTAYNEQFF
TRBV19	14	-	TRBJ1-1	TRBD1	TGTGCCAGTATAGACAGGGGGCGGAACACTGAAGCTTTCTTT	CASIDRGRNTEAFF
TRBV29-1	17	-	TRBJ1-3	TRBD1	TGCAGCGTTTACCCTGGGAGTGGACAGGGGACTGGAAACACCATATATTTT	CSVYPGSGQGTGNTIYF
TRBV29-1	15	-	TRBJ2-3	-	TGCAGCGTTGACCCTACAGGATCTAGCACAGATACGCAGTATTTT	CSVDPTGSSTDTQYF
TRBV6-5	14	-	TRBJ2-5	TRBD1	TGTGCCAGCAGTTACCAGGGGGCGGGAGAGACCCAGTACTTC	CASSYQGAGETQYF
TRBV5-4	14	-	TRBJ2-7	TRBD1	TGTGCCAGCAGTCCCGGGACAGGGGTCTACGAGCAGTACTTC	CASSPGTGVYEQYF
TRBV18	16	-	TRBJ2-1	TRBD2	TGTGCCAGCTCACTGGGACTAGCGGGGGCCAAAGATGAGCAGTTCTTC	CASSLGLAGAKDEQFF
TRBV30	13	-	TRBJ1-1	-	TGTGCCTGGAGTACTAATGGGAACACTGAAGCTTTCTTT	CAWSTNGNTEAFF
TRBV23-1	12	once	TRBJ2-7	-	TGCGCCAGCAGACGCCGGGATTACGAGCAGTACTTC	CASRRRDYEQYF
TRBV5-6	14	-	TRBJ1-2	TRBD1	TGTGCCAGCAGCGCAGGGACAGGGGGGTATGGCTACACCTTC	CASSAGTGGYGYTF